The 14 T cell receptor beta chains below all came from one sample that was sequenced in a study of blood T cell repertoires in COVID-19. Using immunoSEQ multiplex PCR, the repertoire was profiled, and TCRdb retains in-frame clones only, with some absent. The data hold tens of thousands of clones, with approximately 85% observed a single time. Sequenced input: peripheral blood. The receptors come from a human donor in a cohort sampled during active COVID-19.

The chain links TRBV15 to TRBJ1-5; maybe TRBD1 (5 bases). There are 15 residues in the CDR3. The V gene lost 5 bases and the J gene lost 6 bases, with 17 bases spanning the gap. The germline V gene encodes CDR1 LNHNV and CDR2 YYDKDF (reference sequence). DNA of the CDR3: TGTGCCACCAGCCGCACCACAGGCTTCCCTCAGCCCCAGCATTTT. Amino acids: CATSRTTGFPQPQHF.

The CDR3 sequence: CASSPPSSYEQYF. CDR3 in DNA: TGTGCCAGCTCACCACCTAGCTCCTACGAGCAGTACTTC. J is TRBJ2-7 and V is TRBV18, with D unclear. Germline CDR1 and CDR2: KGHSH and LQKENI. The CDR3 has 13 residues. V lost 0 bases to trimming and J lost 0 bases, with 3 bases between them.

V usage is TRBV2 and J usage is TRBJ1-5; D unresolved. The V gene lost 8 bases and the J gene lost 8 bases, with 13 bases spanning the gap. The CDR3 is 12 residues long. Germline V gene lookup returns CDR1 SNHLY and CDR2 FYNNEI. The CDR3 nucleotides read TGTGCCAGCCGCCGGGAGGTCGAGCCCCAGCATTTT. Translating gives CASRREVEPQHF.

The CDR3 DNA sequence: TGTGCCAGCAGACCTAGGACAGGGAGCGGTGAGCAGTTCTTC. Translated: CASRPRTGSGEQFF. The chain uses TRBV11-2 and TRBJ2-1; 8 bases line up with TRBD1. In germline, CDR1 is SGHAT, CDR2 FQNNGV. This CDR3 contains 14 residues. Trimming at V came to 6 bases and at J to 9 bases, leaving 10 bases not matched to a gene.

The chain combines TRBV29-1 with TRBJ2-1; 7 nucleotides align to TRBD2. The CDR3 extends over 13 amino acids. Trimming took 3 bases from V and 7 from J; bases not matched to a gene: 6. Germline CDR1 and CDR2: SQVTM and ANQGSEA. Here the CDR3 reads CSVDRLAINEQFF. The CDR3 DNA is TGCAGCGTTGATCGACTAGCTATTAATGAGCAGTTCTTC.

This chain uses TRBV11-2 with TRBJ1-1; D perhaps matches TRBD1 (5 bases). CDR3 size: 15 residues. Germline CDR1 and CDR2: SGHAT and FQNNGV. The V gene lost 5 bases and the J gene lost 5 bases, with 18 bases spanning the gap. The DNA of the CDR3 is TGTGCCAGCAGCCCCCGAGTGGCAGGGAGGACTGAAGCTTTCTTT. Translating it yields CASSPRVAGRTEAFF.

This chain links TRBV4-2 with TRBJ2-3; 13 bases fit TRBD2. Germline V gives CDR1 LGHNA, CDR2 YNFKEQ. The V segment lost 2 bases and the J segment 6 bases; nucleotides outside the gene matches: 5. The CDR3 extends over 16 amino acids. CDR3 region: CASSQTTSGRRDTQYF. As DNA, the CDR3 is TGTGCCAGCAGCCAAACGACTAGCGGGAGGCGGGATACGCAGTATTTT.

This chain links TRBV19 with TRBJ2-2; 8 bases agree with TRBD1. The CDR3 runs 14 residues. Germline CDR1 LNHDA, CDR2 SQIVND (reference sequence). Trimming cost V 6 bases and J 4 bases; bases outside gene matches: 4. Here the CDR3 reads CASRDREPTGELFF. In DNA, the CDR3 is TGTGCCAGTAGGGACAGGGAACCCACCGGGGAGCTGTTTTTT.

The J gene is TRBJ2-5, the V gene TRBV9, with unresolved D. V was trimmed by 3 bases and J by 1 base, leaving 7 bases between them. The CDR3 totals 13 residues. The germline CDR1 and CDR2 sequences are SGDLS and YYNGEE. The DNA for the CDR3 is TGTGCCAGCAGCGCACGAGGCCAAGAGACCCAGTACTTC. Its translation is CASSARGQETQYF. Variable domain in full (rest from reference TRBV9 and TRBJ2-5): DSGVTQTPKHLITATGQRVTLRCSPRSGDLSVYWYQQSLDQGLQFLIQYYNGEERAKGNILERFSAQQFPDLHSELNLSSLELGDSALYFCASSARGQETQYFGPGTRLLVL.

J is TRBJ1-1 and V is TRBV7-9; maybe TRBD1 (6 bases). CDR3 length equals 14 residues. With 1 base removed from V and 1 base from J, the gap between germline ends came to 7 bases. In germline, CDR1 is SEHNR, CDR2 FQNEAQ (reference sequence). In DNA form, the CDR3 reads TGTGCCAGCAGCTTAGAACAGGGGAACACTGAAGCTTTCTTT. It translates to CASSLEQGNTEAFF.

The rearrangement links TRBV4-1 to TRBJ1-1; a possible D gene is TRBD1 (6 bases). This CDR3 is built from 16 residues. V lost 4 bases to trimming and J lost 4 bases, with 19 bases between them. Per germline, CDR1 MGHRA and CDR2 YSYEKL. The CDR3 DNA reads TGCGCCAGCAGCCCTCAAATTAGGGGGAGATTCACTGAAGCTTTCTTT. This codes for CASSPQIRGRFTEAFF.

The rearrangement joins TRBV19 to TRBJ2-5; TRBD2 matches 11 bases. V was clipped by 9 bases and J by 4 bases; unmatched bases: 7. CDR1 and CDR2 from the germline V gene are LNHDA and SQIVND (reference sequence). The CDR3 is 14 amino acids. CDR3 nucleotide sequence: TGTGCCAGCTCTAGCGGGAGGCTTGGAGAGACCCAGTACTTC. Translating gives CASSSGRLGETQYF.

This chain uses TRBV7-3 with TRBJ2-1; tentative D call: TRBD1 (6 bases). The CDR3 has 14 residues. Germline lookup yields CDR1 SGHTA and CDR2 FQGTGA. The V end lost 4 bases, the J end lost 3 bases, and 10 bases lay between the germline ends. CDR3 nucleotides: TGTGCCAGCAGCTCAGGGGTAGTCTACAATGAGCAGTTCTTC. It yields the protein CASSSGVVYNEQFF.

The rearrangement uses TRBV7-3 and TRBJ2-1; 10 bases are a match to TRBD2. CDR1 is SGHTA and CDR2 is FQGTGA in the germline V gene. There are 13 residues in the CDR3. V lost 0 bases to trimming and J lost 15 bases; unmatched junction nucleotides: 5. The CDR3 coding sequence is TGTGCCAGCAGCTTAACTAGCGGGGGGCCCATGTTCTTC. This codes for CASSLTSGGPMFF.